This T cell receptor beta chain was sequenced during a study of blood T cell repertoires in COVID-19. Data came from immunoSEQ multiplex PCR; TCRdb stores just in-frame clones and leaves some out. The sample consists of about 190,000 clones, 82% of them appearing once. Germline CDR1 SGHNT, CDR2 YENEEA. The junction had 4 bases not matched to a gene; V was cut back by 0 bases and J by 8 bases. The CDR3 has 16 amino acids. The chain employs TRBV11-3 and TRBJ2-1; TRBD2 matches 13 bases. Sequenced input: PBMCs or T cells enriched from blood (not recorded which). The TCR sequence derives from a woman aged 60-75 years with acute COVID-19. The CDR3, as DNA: TGTGCCAGCAGCTTAGATAGACTAGCGGGAGGTGATGAGCAGTTCTTC. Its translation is CASSLDRLAGGDEQFF.